Following are 10 T cell receptor beta chains from one sample sequenced in a study of T cell therapy after organ transplantation. The assay was immunoSEQ multiplex PCR, and TCRdb's table has in-frame clones only and misses some. The data show a few thousand clones, with approximately 82% seen just once and 35% to 50% held by the top ten. These receptors have no identified antigens. Time point denoted: 4-8 weeks after completion of therapy. Sequences were derived from CD8+ T cells from blood, sampled after autologous CMV-specific T cell therapy. These receptors were collected from a human patient who had received a solid organ transplant and had CMV disease. The T cells may partly be graft donor cells.

This clone turned up a few times. The chain recombines TRBV6-5 with TRBJ1-1; D call uncertain. V lost 7 bases, J lost 7 bases, and 19 bases lay in between. The V gene's germline CDR1 is MNHEY and CDR2 SVGAGI. The CDR3 totals 14 residues. The CDR3 DNA sequence: TGTGCCAGCACCTCGGTCCTCGGCGGACTTGAAGCTTTCTTT. It is translated as CASTSVLGGLEAFF.

The chain links TRBV30 to TRBJ1-6, with a weak D call TRBD1 (6 bases). Trimming took 5 bases from V and 7 from J, leaving 12 bases between them. The CDR3 runs 13 residues. CDR1 GTSNPN and CDR2 SVGIG come from the germline V gene (reference sequence). This chain's CDR3 is CAWSTGTNSPLHF. The CDR3 bases are TGTGCCTGGTCTACAGGGACCAATTCACCCCTCCACTTT. Filled out from reference TRBV30 and TRBJ1-6, the complete variable domain reads SQTIHQWPATLVQPVGSPLSLECTVEGTSNPNLYWYRQAAGRGLQLLFYSVGIGQISSEVPQNLSASRPQDRQFILSSKKLLLSDSGFYLCAWSTGTNSPLHFGNGTRLTVT.

A few counts support this clone. This chain connects TRBV4-1 to TRBJ1-1, with TRBD1 as a possible D gene (6 bases). Deletions cut 0 bases from V and 5 bases from J, with 16 bases between. CDR1 and CDR2 from the germline V gene are MGHRA and YSYEKL. The CDR3 contains 16 residues. As DNA, the CDR3 is TGCGCCAGCAGCCAAGACCTATTGGACAGTCGGACTGAAGCTTTCTTT. Its protein is CASSQDLLDSRTEAFF.

This clone was seen a few times. The chain links TRBV5-5 to TRBJ1-1; D possibly corresponds to TRBD1 (5 bases). The CDR3 has 13 amino acids. Germline V gene data show CDR1 as SGHKS and CDR2 as YYEKEE (reference sequence). V lost 3 bases and J lost 4, with 10 bases in between. The CDR3 bases are TGTGCCAGCAGCTGGGGGACGCCCACTGAAGCTTTCTTT. It is translated as CASSWGTPTEAFF.

The chain links TRBV6-6 to TRBJ2-7; the D is unclear. The CDR3 is made up of 11 amino acids. Germline V gene lookup returns CDR1 MNHNY and CDR2 SVGAGI (reference sequence). V shed 6 bases and J shed 4 bases, with 7 bases lying between them. The CDR3 loop is CASSLIYEQYF. The DNA for the CDR3 is TGTGCCAGCAGCTTAATTTACGAGCAGTACTTC.

V is TRBV27 and J is TRBJ2-7; TRBD2 is a possible D gene (5 bases). This CDR3 contains 16 residues. Trimming left V 5 bases short and J 3 bases short, with 20 bases between. Germline-derived CDR1 and CDR2 are MNHEY and SMNVEV (reference sequence). CDR3 amino acids: CASSPGLPGSFYEQYF. The CDR3 DNA sequence: TGTGCCAGCAGTCCCGGACTGCCGGGGAGTTTCTACGAGCAGTACTTC.

The table lists this clone with a count of one. The chain combines TRBV4-3 with TRBJ1-3; D not resolved. Per germline, CDR1 LGHNA and CDR2 YSLEER. Trimming took 1 base from V and 0 from J, leaving 4 bases between them. CDR3 length: 14 residues. The CDR3 is CASSQVDSGNTIYF. The CDR3 bases are TGCGCCAGCAGCCAAGTGGACTCTGGAAACACCATATATTTT.

This clone was seen a few times. The rearrangement uses TRBV28 and TRBJ2-7, with 9 bases fitting TRBD2. The CDR3 runs 16 residues. CDR1 is MDHEN, CDR2 SYDVKM, per germline. V shed 5 bases, J shed 3 bases, and the junction held 11 bases outside the gene matches. Here the CDR3 reads CASSPLGAGGLYEQYF. The CDR3 nucleotides are TGTGCCAGCAGTCCCCTGGGGGCGGGAGGGCTCTACGAGCAGTACTTC.

In DNA form, the CDR3 reads TGTGCCAGCAGTTTGGACAGAATCACTGAAGCTTTCTTT. It yields the protein CASSLDRITEAFF. The V and J genes are TRBV27 and TRBJ1-1; D might be TRBD1 (6 bases). The V end lost 3 bases, the J end lost 4 bases, and 9 bases lay between the germline ends. The CDR3 totals 13 residues. Germline-derived CDR1 and CDR2 are MNHEY and SMNVEV (reference sequence).

The gene calls are TRBV30 and TRBJ2-1; tentatively, D is TRBD2 (6 bases). V gave up 2 bases and J gave up 10 bases, with 12 bases separating them. This CDR3 region has 12 residues. Germline V gene lookup returns CDR1 GTSNPN and CDR2 SVGIG (reference sequence). The CDR3 coding sequence is TGTGCCTGGAGTATACCCCTAGCGGAGCAGTTCTTC. It encodes CAWSIPLAEQFF. The whole variable domain, filled in from reference TRBV30 and TRBJ2-1, reads SQTIHQWPATLVQPVGSPLSLECTVEGTSNPNLYWYRQAAGRGLQLLFYSVGIGQISSEVPQNLSASRPQDRQFILSSKKLLLSDSGFYLCAWSIPLAEQFFGPGTRLTVL.